What follows are 30 T cell receptor beta chains derived from one specimen sequenced in a study of blood T cell repertoires in COVID-19. The assay was immunoSEQ multiplex PCR, and TCRdb's table has in-frame clones only and misses some. The repertoire holds about 130,000 clones, with 86% as singletons. The sample taken for sequencing was peripheral blood. All receptors come from a woman aged 45-65 years who had recovered from COVID-19.

V gene TRBV11-3 combines with J gene TRBJ2-3, with D unresolved. The CDR3 consists of 12 residues. The V end was cut by 4 bases, the J end by 2 bases, with 4 bases between. Germline assignment: CDR1 SGHNT and CDR2 YENEEA. The CDR3 protein is CASSYYTDTQYF. DNA of the CDR3: TGTGCCAGCAGCTACTACACAGATACGCAGTATTTT.

J is TRBJ1-1 and V is TRBV11-2, with a weak D call TRBD1 (5 bases). Trimming left V 3 bases short and J 8 bases short, with 10 bases between. Germline V gene sequence: CDR1 SGHAT, CDR2 FQNNGV. The CDR3 consists of 12 residues. The CDR3 bases are TGTGCCAGCAGCTTTATGTGGACAGAAGCTTTCTTT. Translation: CASSFMWTEAFF.

This chain uses TRBV5-8 with TRBJ1-6, with D uncertain. The CDR3 runs 19 residues. Germline V gene lookup returns CDR1 SGHTS and CDR2 YDEGEE. With 4 bases removed from V and 0 bases from J, the gap between germline ends came to 20 bases. CDR3 sequence: CASSLSYRHGYSYNSPLHF. The CDR3, as DNA: TGTGCCAGCAGCCTCTCCTATCGTCACGGGTACTCCTATAATTCACCCCTCCACTTT.

The chain uses TRBV2 and TRBJ2-1, with D maybe TRBD1 (6 bases). Germline loops: CDR1 SNHLY, CDR2 FYNNEI. The CDR3 loop spans 15 amino acids. V was clipped by 4 bases and J by 0 bases, with 10 bases between them. The CDR3 DNA reads as TGTGCCAGCAGTGTTAGGGGGAACTCCTACAATGAGCAGTTCTTC. Its protein product is CASSVRGNSYNEQFF.

The genes are TRBV5-1 and TRBJ2-4, with 11 bases lining up with TRBD1. The junction had 4 bases not matched to a gene; V was cut back by 3 bases and J by 5 bases. The CDR3 sequence is 15 residues long. The V gene's germline CDR1 is SGHRS and CDR2 YFSETQ. The CDR3 DNA follows: TGCGCCAGCAGCTCCCGGGACAGGGGGGAAAACATTCAGTACTTC. Protein: CASSSRDRGENIQYF.

The chain has TRBV2 and TRBJ2-1; 7 positions match TRBD1. Germline V lookup: CDR1 SNHLY, CDR2 FYNNEI. The V gene end was trimmed by 8 bases and the J gene end by 4 bases; junction bases not matched to a gene: 5. This CDR3 contains 13 residues. The CDR3 region has the DNA TGTGCCAGCGGGTTCAGGGGGTACAATGAGCAGTTCTTC. Translated, it gives CASGFRGYNEQFF.

This chain links TRBV19 with TRBJ2-7; D is perhaps TRBD1 (6 bases). CDR1 LNHDA and CDR2 SQIVND come from the germline V gene (reference sequence). The CDR3 loop spans 14 amino acids. V was cut by 6 bases and J by 5 bases, with 17 bases left in between. CDR3 in amino acids: CASRRGTGYHEQYF. CDR3 nucleotide sequence: TGTGCCAGTAGAAGGGGAACAGGGTACCACGAGCAGTACTTC.

This clone was observed once. The chain uses TRBV13 and TRBJ2-1, with TRBD2 as a possible D gene (6 bases). Germline V gene lookup returns CDR1 PRHDT and CDR2 FYEKMQ (reference sequence). Trimming pared 2 bases from V and 2 bases from J, leaving 10 bases between. The CDR3 extends over 15 amino acids. In nucleotides, the CDR3 is TGTGCCAGCAGCTTATCCGGGGGACCCTACAATGAGCAGTTCTTC. Translation gives CASSLSGGPYNEQFF.

The chain couples TRBV6-5 to TRBJ1-1; no clear D gene. The ends were cut back, 10 bases at V and 2 bases at J, with 17 bases in the middle. The CDR3 length is 14 residues. Germline CDR1 reads MNHEY; CDR2 reads SVGAGI. For the CDR3, the DNA is TGTGCCACCGGGAAAAAGGTTTTAAACACTGAAGCTTTCTTT. It codes for CATGKKVLNTEAFF.

The rearrangement joins TRBV30 to TRBJ2-3, with TRBD2 identical over 14 bases. The CDR3 has 17 amino acids. With 3 bases clipped from V and 8 bases from J, the junction kept 13 bases outside the gene matches. Per the germline V gene, CDR1 is GTSNPN and CDR2 is SVGIG (reference sequence). DNA for the CDR3: TGTGCCTGGAGAGAATTTGGTGCGGGACTAGCGGGGGTTACGCAGTATTTT. Translated, it gives CAWREFGAGLAGVTQYF.

The chain employs TRBV29-1 and TRBJ2-5, with D uncertain. This CDR3 has 12 amino acids. With 4 bases removed from V and 2 bases from J, the gap between germline ends came to 8 bases. Germline CDR1 and CDR2: SQVTM and ANQGSEA. For the CDR3, the DNA is TGCAGCGTTGGAGACAATCAAGAGACCCAGTACTTC. This encodes CSVGDNQETQYF. Using reference TRBV29-1 and TRBJ2-5 for the parts outside the CDR3, the full variable domain is SAVISQKPSRDICQRGTSLTIQCQVDSQVTMMFWYRQQPGQSLTLIATANQGSEATYESGFVIDKFPISRPNLTFSTLTVSNMSPEDSSIYLCSVGDNQETQYFGPGTRLLVL.

The rearrangement joins TRBV2 to TRBJ2-7; 13 nucleotides line up with TRBD2. The CDR3 extends over 17 amino acids. CDR1 is SNHLY, CDR2 FYNNEI, per germline. Trimming at V came to 6 bases and at J to 0 bases, leaving 8 bases not matched to a gene. The CDR3 loop reads CASSLGLAGEVSYEQYF. The CDR3 bases are TGTGCCAGCAGCCTCGGACTAGCGGGAGAGGTCTCCTACGAGCAGTACTTC.

The J gene is TRBJ1-5, the V gene TRBV18; D possibly corresponds to TRBD1 (5 bases). CDR1 and CDR2 (germline): KGHSH, LQKENI. The V and J ends lost 6 bases and 7 bases respectively, with 16 bases between them. There are 14 residues in the CDR3. CDR3 DNA: TGTGCCAGCTCCCCGCAGGGTTCCAGCCAGCCCCAGCATTTT. Translation gives CASSPQGSSQPQHF.

The gene calls are TRBV24-1 and TRBJ1-2; 8 positions match TRBD1. The CDR3 loop spans 13 amino acids. Per germline, CDR1 KGHDR and CDR2 SFDVKD. Unmatched junction bases numbered 3, after V lost 9 bases and J lost 1 base. In DNA, the CDR3 is TGTGCCACCGAGGACAGGGATAACTATGGCTACACCTTC. Translation: CATEDRDNYGYTF.

V and J are TRBV2 and TRBJ2-6, with TRBD1 identical over 7 bases. Trimming removed 5 bases from V and 3 bases from J; junction bases left unmatched: 7. CDR1 and CDR2 from the germline V gene are SNHLY and FYNNEI. The CDR3 runs to 16 residues. CDR3 coding DNA: TGTGCCAGCAGTCCAACAGGGGTTGGTGGGGCCAACGTCCTGACTTTC. This gives the protein CASSPTGVGGANVLTF. Together with reference TRBV2 and TRBJ2-6, the CDR3 gives the full variable domain: EPEVTQTPSHQVTQMGQEVILRCVPISNHLYFYWYRQILGQKVEFLVSFYNNEISEKSEIFDDQFSVERPDGSNFTLKIRSTKLEDSAMYFCASSPTGVGGANVLTFGAGSRLTVL.

The chain joins TRBV11-3 to TRBJ2-2, with 7 bases identical to TRBD2. Per germline, CDR1 SGHNT and CDR2 YENEEA. J was trimmed by 7 bases and V by 4 bases; bases with no gene match: 6. This CDR3 has 14 residues. CDR3: CASSSRTRFGELFF. CDR3 coding DNA: TGTGCCAGCAGCTCCCGGACTAGGTTCGGGGAGCTGTTTTTT.

The rearrangement uses TRBV5-1 and TRBJ1-1; D is uncertain. Trimming pared 5 bases from V and 3 bases from J, leaving 11 bases between. CDR3 size: 13 residues. The germline V gene has CDR1 SGHRS and CDR2 YFSETQ. CDR3 nucleotide sequence: TGCGCCAGCAGTCGAAGACATGACACTGAAGCTTTCTTT. It yields the protein CASSRRHDTEAFF.

The chain is built from TRBV6-5 and TRBJ1-6; TRBD1 matches 9 bases. The V segment lost 2 bases and the J segment 9 bases; nucleotides outside the gene matches: 5. Per germline, CDR1 MNHEY and CDR2 SVGAGI. The CDR3 is made up of 15 amino acids. CDR3 in amino acids: CASSYRGTGTSPLHF. The CDR3 DNA sequence: TGTGCCAGCAGTTACCGGGGGACAGGGACTTCACCCCTCCACTTT.

The gene calls are TRBV3-1 (or the pseudogene TRBV3-2) and TRBJ2-5, with 12 bases lining up with TRBD2. V trimming: 3 bases; J trimming: 4 bases; junction bases outside the gene matches: 3. The CDR3 has 15 residues. Germline V gene data show CDR1 as LGHDT and CDR2 as YNNKEL (reference sequence). CDR3 protein: CASSHLAGGPETQYF. The CDR3 nucleotides are TGTGCCAGCAGCCACCTAGCGGGGGGGCCAGAGACCCAGTACTTC.

Notes on this clone: The conserved closing phenylalanine or tryptophan is absent in this CDR3, likely reflecting a read error. The DNA is omitted, as the CDR3 cannot be located on it reliably, and the CDR3 follows TCRdb's listing. This sequence joins TRBV23-1 and TRBJ2-7; the table calls TRBD2, which could not be checked here. TRBV23-1 is assigned to the ORF class and has an uncertain function. The CDR3 is 9 amino acids long, termini counted. CDR3 protein: CASSQSESA.

This clone was counted a few times. The V call is TRBV5-1, the J call TRBJ2-1; D perhaps matches TRBD1 (6 bases). V was pared by 3 bases and J by 10 bases, with 17 bases between. In germline, CDR1 is SGHRS, CDR2 YFSETQ. This CDR3 has 14 amino acids. As DNA, the CDR3 is TGCGCCAGCAGCTCGGACCCAGGGGTGGCGGAGCAGTTCTTC. Residues: CASSSDPGVAEQFF. Full variable domain (remainder filled in from reference TRBV5-1 and TRBJ2-1): KAGVTQTPRYLIKTRGQQVTLSCSPISGHRSVSWYQQTPGQGLQFLFEYFSETQRNKGNFPGRFSGRQFSNSRSEMNVSTLELGDSALYLCASSSDPGVAEQFFGPGTRLTVL.

The rearrangement uses TRBV11-3 and TRBJ1-1; the D is unclear. V shed 8 bases and J shed 11 bases, with 24 bases lying between them. Looked up from germline, CDR1 is SGHNT and CDR2 is YENEEA. The CDR3 sequence is 14 residues long. As DNA, the CDR3 is TGTGCCAGCCGAGGGATCCGACCGGACTCAAAGGCTTTCTTT. Protein sequence: CASRGIRPDSKAFF.

This chain uses TRBV7-3 with TRBJ2-3; unclear D gene. The length of the CDR3 is 14 residues. Germline V gene lookup returns CDR1 SGHTA and CDR2 FQGTGA. Between the trimmed V and J ends, which lost 1 base and 4 bases, there was a span of 9 bases. CDR3 loop: CASSLSFSSDTQYF. In DNA, the CDR3 is TGTGCCAGCAGCTTAAGCTTTAGTTCAGATACGCAGTATTTT. Full variable domain (outside the CDR3, taken from reference TRBV7-3 and TRBJ2-3): GAGVSQTPSNKVTEKGKYVELRCDPISGHTALYWYRQSLGQGPEFLIYFQGTGAADDSGLPNDRFFAVRPEGSVSTLKIQRTERGDSAVYLCASSLSFSSDTQYFGPGTRLTVL.

The chain couples TRBV2 to TRBJ2-1; D remains ambiguous. V was cut by 7 bases and J by 0 bases, with 10 bases left in between. Per germline, CDR1 SNHLY and CDR2 FYNNEI. This CDR3 contains 14 residues. The CDR3 DNA sequence: TGTGCCAGCACGGTCGGTAGCTCCTACAATGAGCAGTTCTTC. Translating it yields CASTVGSSYNEQFF.

This chain links TRBV27 with TRBJ2-2; 8 bases are a match to TRBD1. This CDR3 is built from 15 residues. The J segment lost 0 bases and the V segment lost 6 bases, leaving 3 bases of the junction unmatched. From germline, CDR1 is MNHEY and CDR2 SMNVEV (reference sequence). This chain's CDR3 is CASRLTGANTGELFF. CDR3 nucleotide sequence: TGTGCCAGCAGATTGACAGGGGCGAACACCGGGGAGCTGTTTTTT.

V gene TRBV2 combines with J gene TRBJ1-2; 9 bases are a match to TRBD1. The CDR3 loop spans 17 amino acids. The ends lost 2 bases at V and 3 bases at J; junction bases unmatched: 10. Germline assignment: CDR1 SNHLY and CDR2 FYNNEI. CDR3 amino acids: CASSEWGQGGVDYGYTF. CDR3 coding DNA: TGTGCCAGCAGTGAATGGGGACAGGGAGGAGTTGACTATGGCTACACCTTC.

This chain links TRBV27 with TRBJ2-2; 10 bases align to TRBD1. The V segment lost 6 bases and the J segment 7 bases; nucleotides outside the gene matches: 5. Germline V gene lookup returns CDR1 MNHEY and CDR2 SMNVEV (reference sequence). This CDR3 has 14 amino acids. CDR3 amino acids: CASRRQGAVGELFF. The CDR3 region has the DNA TGTGCCAGCAGGCGACAGGGGGCGGTCGGGGAGCTGTTTTTT.

The chain recombines TRBV2 with TRBJ2-3, with TRBD1 as a possible D gene (5 bases). This CDR3 has 14 residues. V was pared by 7 bases and J by 4 bases, with 15 bases between. The V gene's germline CDR1 is SNHLY and CDR2 FYNNEI. The CDR3 sequence: CASTSQGLADTQYF. CDR3 DNA: TGTGCCAGCACTTCCCAGGGTCTCGCAGATACGCAGTATTTT. The full variable domain, with the rest looked up from reference TRBV2 and TRBJ2-3, is EPEVTQTPSHQVTQMGQEVILRCVPISNHLYFYWYRQILGQKVEFLVSFYNNEISEKSEIFDDQFSVERPDGSNFTLKIRSTKLEDSAMYFCASTSQGLADTQYFGPGTRLTVL.

For the CDR3, the DNA is TGCGCCAGCAGCCCCCAATCCCGTCCCTACGGGGCCAACGTCCTGACTTTC. Amino acid sequence: CASSPQSRPYGANVLTF. The genes are TRBV4-1 and TRBJ2-6, with D uncertain. Trimming cost V 4 bases and J 4 bases, with 17 bases left between them. Germline CDR1 MGHRA, CDR2 YSYEKL. This CDR3 is 17 amino acids long.

The chain uses TRBV30 and TRBJ1-1; D not certain. CDR3 length equals 11 residues. Germline CDR1 reads GTSNPN; CDR2 reads SVGIG (reference sequence). V gave up 3 bases and J gave up 0 bases, with 2 bases separating them. The CDR3 DNA follows: TGTGCCTGGAGCTTGAACACTGAAGCTTTCTTT. The encoded protein is CAWSLNTEAFF.